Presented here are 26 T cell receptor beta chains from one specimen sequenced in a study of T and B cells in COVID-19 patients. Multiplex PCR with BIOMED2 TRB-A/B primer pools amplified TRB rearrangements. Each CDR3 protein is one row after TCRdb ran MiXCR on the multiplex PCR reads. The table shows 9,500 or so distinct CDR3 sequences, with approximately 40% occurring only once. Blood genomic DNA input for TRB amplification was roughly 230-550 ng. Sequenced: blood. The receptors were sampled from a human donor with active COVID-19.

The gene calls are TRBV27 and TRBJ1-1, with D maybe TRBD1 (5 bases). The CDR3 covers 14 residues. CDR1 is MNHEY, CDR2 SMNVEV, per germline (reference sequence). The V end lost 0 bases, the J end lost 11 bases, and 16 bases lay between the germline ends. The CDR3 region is CASSLSRGSPGAFF. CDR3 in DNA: TGTGCCAGCAGTTTATCCCGGGGGTCTCCCGGCGCTTTCTTT.

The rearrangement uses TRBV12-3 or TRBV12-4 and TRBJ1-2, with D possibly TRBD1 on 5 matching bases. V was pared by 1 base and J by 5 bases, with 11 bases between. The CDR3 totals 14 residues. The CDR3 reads CASSLVAGGYGYTF. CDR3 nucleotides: TGTGCCAGCAGTTTAGTGGCCGGGGGTTATGGCTACACCTTC.

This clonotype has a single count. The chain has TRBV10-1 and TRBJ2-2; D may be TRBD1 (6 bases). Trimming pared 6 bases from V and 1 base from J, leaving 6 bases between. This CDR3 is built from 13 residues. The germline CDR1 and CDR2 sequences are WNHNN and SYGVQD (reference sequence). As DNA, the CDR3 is TGCGCCAGCAGGACAGGGAACACCGGGGAGCTGTTTTTT. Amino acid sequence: CASRTGNTGELFF.

The CDR3 is CASSPQEGASTGELFF. In DNA form, the CDR3 reads TGTGCCAGCTCACCCCAAGAGGGGGCGAGCACCGGGGAGCTGTTTTTT. The chain is built from TRBV18 and TRBJ2-2; TRBD1 matches 7 bases. Unmatched junction bases numbered 8, after V lost 3 bases and J lost 4 bases. The CDR3 runs 16 residues. In germline, CDR1 is KGHSH, CDR2 LQKENI.

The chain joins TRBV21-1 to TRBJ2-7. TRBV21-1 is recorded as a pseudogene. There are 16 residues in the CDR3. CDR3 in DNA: TGTGCCAGCAGCAAAGCGCTCGGGCAGGGAGTCTACGAGCAGTACTTC. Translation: CASSKALGQGVYEQYF.

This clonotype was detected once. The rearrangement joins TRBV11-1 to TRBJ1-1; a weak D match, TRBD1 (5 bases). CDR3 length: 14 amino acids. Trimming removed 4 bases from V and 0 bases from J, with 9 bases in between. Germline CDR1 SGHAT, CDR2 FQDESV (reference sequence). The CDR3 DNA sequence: TGTGCCAGCAGCTATGACAGCCTGAACACTGAAGCTTTCTTT. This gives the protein CASSYDSLNTEAFF.

DNA for the CDR3: TGTGCCAGCAGTTCGGGGGGCGCGCCCCAGCATTTT. It codes for CASSSGGAPQHF. J is TRBJ1-5 and V is TRBV6-5, with D maybe TRBD1 (6 bases). CDR3 length equals 12 residues. V was clipped by 4 bases and J by 9 bases, with 10 bases between them. Germline V gene sequence: CDR1 MNHEY, CDR2 SVGAGI.

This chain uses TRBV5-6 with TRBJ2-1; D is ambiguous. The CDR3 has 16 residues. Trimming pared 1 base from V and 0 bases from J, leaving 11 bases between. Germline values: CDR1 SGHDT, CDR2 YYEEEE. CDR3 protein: CASSLSPKSSYNEQFF. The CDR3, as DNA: TGTGCCAGCAGCTTGTCACCGAAGAGCTCCTACAATGAGCAGTTCTTC.

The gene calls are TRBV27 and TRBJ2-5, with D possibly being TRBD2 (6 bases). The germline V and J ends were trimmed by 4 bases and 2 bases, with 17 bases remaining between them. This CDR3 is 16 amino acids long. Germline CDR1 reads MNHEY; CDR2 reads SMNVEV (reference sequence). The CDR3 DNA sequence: TGTGCCAGCAGTTCCAGACTAGGGAGATCTCAAGAGACCCAGTACTTC. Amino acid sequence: CASSSRLGRSQETQYF.

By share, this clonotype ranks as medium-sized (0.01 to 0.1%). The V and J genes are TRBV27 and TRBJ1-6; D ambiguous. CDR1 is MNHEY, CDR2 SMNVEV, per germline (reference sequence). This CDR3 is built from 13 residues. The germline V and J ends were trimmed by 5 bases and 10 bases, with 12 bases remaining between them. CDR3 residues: CASSAVAESPLHF. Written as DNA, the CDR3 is TGTGCCAGCAGTGCCGTAGCGGAATCACCCCTCCACTTT.

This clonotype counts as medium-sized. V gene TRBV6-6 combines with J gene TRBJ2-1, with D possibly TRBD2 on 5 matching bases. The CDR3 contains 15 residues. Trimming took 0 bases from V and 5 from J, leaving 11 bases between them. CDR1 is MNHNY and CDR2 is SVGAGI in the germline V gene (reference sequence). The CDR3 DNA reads TGTGCCAGCAGTTACTCGAGTCTAGCAGACAATGAGCAGTTCTTC. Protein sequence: CASSYSSLADNEQFF.

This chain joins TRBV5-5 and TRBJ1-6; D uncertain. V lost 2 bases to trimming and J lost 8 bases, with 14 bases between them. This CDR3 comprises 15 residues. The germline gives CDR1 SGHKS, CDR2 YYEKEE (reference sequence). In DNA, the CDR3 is TGTGCCAGCAGCTTCGGGGTAGGCGTAGATTCACCCCTCCACTTT. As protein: CASSFGVGVDSPLHF.

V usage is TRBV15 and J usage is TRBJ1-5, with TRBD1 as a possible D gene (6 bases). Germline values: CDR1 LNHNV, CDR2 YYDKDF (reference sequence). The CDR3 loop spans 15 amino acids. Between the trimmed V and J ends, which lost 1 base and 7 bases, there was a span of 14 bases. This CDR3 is CATSRVLQGNQPQHF. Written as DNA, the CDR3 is TGTGCCACCAGCAGAGTTTTACAGGGAAACCAGCCCCAGCATTTT.

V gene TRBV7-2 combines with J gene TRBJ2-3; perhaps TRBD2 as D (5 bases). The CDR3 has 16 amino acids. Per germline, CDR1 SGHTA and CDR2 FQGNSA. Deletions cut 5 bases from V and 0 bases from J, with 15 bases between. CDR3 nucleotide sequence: TGTGCCAGCAGCCCCCCCAATGGACTTAGCACAGATACGCAGTATTTT. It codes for CASSPPNGLSTDTQYF.

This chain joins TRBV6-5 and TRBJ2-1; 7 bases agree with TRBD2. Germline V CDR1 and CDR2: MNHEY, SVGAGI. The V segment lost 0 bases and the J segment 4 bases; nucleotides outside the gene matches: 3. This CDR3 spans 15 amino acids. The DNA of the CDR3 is TGTGCCAGCAGTTACTCGATGGGAGGGTACAATGAGCAGTTCTTC. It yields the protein CASSYSMGGYNEQFF.

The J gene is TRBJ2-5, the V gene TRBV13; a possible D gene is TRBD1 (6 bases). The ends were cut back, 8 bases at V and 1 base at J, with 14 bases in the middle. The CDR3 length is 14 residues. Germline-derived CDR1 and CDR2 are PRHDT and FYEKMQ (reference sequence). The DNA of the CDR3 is TGTGCCAGCGACGAACAGGGCGGCCAAGAGACCCAGTACTTC. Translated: CASDEQGGQETQYF.

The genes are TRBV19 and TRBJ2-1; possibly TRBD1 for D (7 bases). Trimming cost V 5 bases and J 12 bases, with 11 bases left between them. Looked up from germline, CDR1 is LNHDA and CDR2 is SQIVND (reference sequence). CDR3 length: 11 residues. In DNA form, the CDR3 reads TGTGCCAGTAGTTACAGGGGAGGGCAGTTCTTC. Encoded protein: CASSYRGGQFF.

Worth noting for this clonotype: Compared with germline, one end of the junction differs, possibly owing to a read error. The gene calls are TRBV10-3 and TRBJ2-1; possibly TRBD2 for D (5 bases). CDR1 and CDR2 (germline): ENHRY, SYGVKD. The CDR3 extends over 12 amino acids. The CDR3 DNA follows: TGCGCCAGCAGTCCCACTAGCAATGAGCAGTTCTTC. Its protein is CASSPTSNEQFF.

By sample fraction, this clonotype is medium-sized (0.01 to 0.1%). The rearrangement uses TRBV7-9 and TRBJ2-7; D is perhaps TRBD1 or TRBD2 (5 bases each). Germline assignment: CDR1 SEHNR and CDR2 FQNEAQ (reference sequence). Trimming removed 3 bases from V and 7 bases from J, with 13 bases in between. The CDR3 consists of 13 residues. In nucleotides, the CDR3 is TGTGCCAGCAGCTTCAACGAGGGGTTAGAGCAGTACTTC. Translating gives CASSFNEGLEQYF.

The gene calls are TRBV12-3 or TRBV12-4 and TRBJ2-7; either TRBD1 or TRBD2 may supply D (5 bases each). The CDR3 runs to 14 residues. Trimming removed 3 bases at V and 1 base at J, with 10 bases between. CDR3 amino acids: CASSLGTASYEQYF. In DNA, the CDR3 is TGTGCCAGCAGTTTGGGGACGGCATCCTACGAGCAGTACTTC.

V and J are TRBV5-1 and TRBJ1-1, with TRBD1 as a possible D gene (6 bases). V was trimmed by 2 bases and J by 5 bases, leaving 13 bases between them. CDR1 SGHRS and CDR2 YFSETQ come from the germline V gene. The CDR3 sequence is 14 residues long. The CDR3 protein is CASSLQGSGTEAFF. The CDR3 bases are TGCGCCAGCAGCTTACAGGGATCGGGGACTGAAGCTTTCTTT.

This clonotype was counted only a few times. As DNA, the CDR3 is TGTGCCTGGAGTCTGACAAGCGCCAACACCGGGGAGCTGTTTTTT. Translation gives CAWSLTSANTGELFF. This chain joins TRBV30 and TRBJ2-2; no clear D gene. V was cut by 2 bases and J by 2 bases, with 12 bases left in between. CDR3 length equals 15 residues. CDR1 is GTSNPN and CDR2 is SVGIG in the germline V gene (reference sequence).

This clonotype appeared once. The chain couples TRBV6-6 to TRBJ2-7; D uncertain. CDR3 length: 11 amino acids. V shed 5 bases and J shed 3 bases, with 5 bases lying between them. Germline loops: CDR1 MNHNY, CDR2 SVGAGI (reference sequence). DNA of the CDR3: TGTGCCAGCAGTACAGTCTACGAGCAGTACTTC. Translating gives CASSTVYEQYF.

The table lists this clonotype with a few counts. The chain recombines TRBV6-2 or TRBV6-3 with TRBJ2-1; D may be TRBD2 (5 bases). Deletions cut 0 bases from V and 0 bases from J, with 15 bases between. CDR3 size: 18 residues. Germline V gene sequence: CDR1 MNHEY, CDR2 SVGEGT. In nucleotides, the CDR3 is TGTGCCAGCAGTTACTCTCTGGAGGCCCATCGCTCCTACAATGAGCAGTTCTTC. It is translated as CASSYSLEAHRSYNEQFF.

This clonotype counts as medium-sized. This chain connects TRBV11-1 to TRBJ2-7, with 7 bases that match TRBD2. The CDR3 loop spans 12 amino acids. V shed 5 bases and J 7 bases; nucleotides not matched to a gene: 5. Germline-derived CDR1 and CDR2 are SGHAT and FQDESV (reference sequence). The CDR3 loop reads CASSRLAQEQYF. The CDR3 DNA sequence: TGTGCCAGCAGCCGACTAGCACAGGAGCAGTACTTC. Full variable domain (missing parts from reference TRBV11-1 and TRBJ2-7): EAEVAQSPRYKITEKSQAVAFWCDPISGHATLYWYRQILGQGPELLVQFQDESVVDDSQLPKDRFSAERLKGVDSTLKIQPAELGDSAMYLCASSRLAQEQYFGPGTRLTVT.

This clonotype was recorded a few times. The CDR3 is CASSLESSSGNTIYF. DNA of the CDR3: TGTGCCAGCAGCTTAGAGAGCAGCTCTGGAAACACCATATATTTT. The chain employs TRBV7-6 and TRBJ1-3, with D unclear. The CDR3 spans 15 residues. V lost 1 base, J lost 0 bases, and 7 bases lay in between. CDR1 SGHVS and CDR2 FNYEAQ come from the germline V gene.